This T cell receptor beta chain emerged from a study of PD-1 blockade in classical Hodgkin lymphoma. As for time point: cycle 4 day 1 (C4D1), after more than five weeks of nivolumab. Patients all relapsed after autologous stem cell transplantation, and there was variation in brentuximab vedotin exposure. Findings of the study overall: A significant rise in TCR diversity by C4D1 was seen for CD4+ but not CD8+ cells.

Of note for this clone: Its antigen is unidentified.

The CDR3 runs to 16 residues. Germline CDR1 SGHRS, CDR2 YFSETQ. Unmatched junction bases numbered 2, after V lost 4 bases and J lost 1 base. TCRdb's copy holds only in-frame clones and misses some; the assay was immunoSEQ multiplex PCR. The table records 100,000 or so clones, about nine tenths of them present only once. This sequence was found in a human donor with classical Hodgkin lymphoma. Material: peripheral blood mononuclear cells (PBMCs), obtained before the fourth cycle of nivolumab. The chain employs TRBV5-1 and TRBJ2-2; 12 nucleotides match TRBD2. The CDR3, as DNA: TGCGCCAGCAGCCCACTAGCGGGGGGGAACACCGGGGAGCTGTTTTTT. This codes for CASSPLAGGNTGELFF.